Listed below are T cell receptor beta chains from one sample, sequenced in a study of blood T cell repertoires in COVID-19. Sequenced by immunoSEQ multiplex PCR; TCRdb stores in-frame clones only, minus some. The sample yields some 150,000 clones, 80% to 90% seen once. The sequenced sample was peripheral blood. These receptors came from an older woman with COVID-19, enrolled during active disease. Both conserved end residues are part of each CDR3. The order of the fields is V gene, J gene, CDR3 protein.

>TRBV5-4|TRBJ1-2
CASSLGREGDGYTF
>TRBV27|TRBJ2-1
CASSEPTGKLNNEQFF
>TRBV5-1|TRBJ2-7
CASSAGQGVEQYF
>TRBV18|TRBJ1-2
CASSLTASPVDRAFSSGYTF
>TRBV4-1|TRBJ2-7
CASSQNPDSYEQYF
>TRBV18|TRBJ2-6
CASSPPARDFEGANVLTF
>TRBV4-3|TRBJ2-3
CASSQDWELRRGQTDTQYF
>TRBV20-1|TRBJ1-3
CSAGGGNTIYF
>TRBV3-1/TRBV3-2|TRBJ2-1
CASSQFLAGGNNEQFF
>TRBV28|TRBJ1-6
CASSPQTGENNSPLHF
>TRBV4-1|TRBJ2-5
CASSKLLAGAGETQYF
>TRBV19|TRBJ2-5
CASRDRGQETQYF
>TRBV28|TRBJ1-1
CASSQSRTGRTEAFF
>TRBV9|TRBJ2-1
CASSASSEVGNEQFF
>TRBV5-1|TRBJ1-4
CASSLSRSTNEKLFF
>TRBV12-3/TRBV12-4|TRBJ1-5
CASSGGRGQPQHF
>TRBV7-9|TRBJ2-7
CASSFAGPTYEQYF
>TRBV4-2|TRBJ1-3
CASSQDQRGQGRNTIYF
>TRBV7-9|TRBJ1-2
CASSSRDGGYSVQGGYTF
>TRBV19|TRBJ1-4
CASSSGREGSNEKLFF
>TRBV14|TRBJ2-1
CASSQVFGTSGGSDNEQFF
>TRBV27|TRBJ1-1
CASSSGVRWGTEAFF
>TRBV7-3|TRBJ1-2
CASSLGRSNYGYTF
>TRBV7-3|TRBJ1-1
CASSLTIGGNTEAFF
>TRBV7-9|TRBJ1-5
CASSRTGTPGNQPQHF
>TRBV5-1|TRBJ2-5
CASSFGLAGGLETQYF
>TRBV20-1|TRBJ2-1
CSAYGGFEQFF
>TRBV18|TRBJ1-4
CASSRGTGEEKLFF
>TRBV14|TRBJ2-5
CASSQPTSGGYQETQYF
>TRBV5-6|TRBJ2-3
CASSLVLAGGSRLDTQYF
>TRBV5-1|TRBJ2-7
CASSIGQGFSYEQYF
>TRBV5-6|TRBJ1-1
CASTLGQGGTEAFF
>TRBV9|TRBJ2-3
CASSVAFRGVTDTQYF
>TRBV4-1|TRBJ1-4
CASSQGPMAATNEKLFF
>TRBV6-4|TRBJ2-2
CASLPEAGAPGAGELFF